This T cell receptor beta chain was obtained from a study of T cells in Graves' hyperthyroidism and ophthalmopathy. Overall study context: Blood was drawn when the patient was first diagnosed and still untreated. General study results and limits: Most thyroid clonotypes that were expanded above 0.001 also turned up in blood.

RNA transcripts gave rise to amplified TCR beta CDR3 regions. The primer set for the first-round RT-PCR of the TCR CDR3 was HTBI. MiXCR was run by TCRdb on the multiplex PCR reads, yielding one entry per CDR3 protein. The sample yields hundreds of thousands of distinct CDR3 sequences, 17% seen once. Notes on this clonotype: Its antigen is not known.

V lost 1 base and J lost 1; bases outside the gene matches: 7. CDR1 and CDR2 from the germline V gene are DFQATT and SNEGSKA (reference sequence). This CDR3 has 16 amino acids. Patients were excluded for uncontrolled infection, other autoimmune disease, pregnancy or lactation. The sample consisted of blood. This receptor was taken from a woman younger than 35 with Graves' ophthalmopathy. The chain uses TRBV20-1 and TRBJ2-1, with TRBD2 matching over 7 bases. CDR3 in DNA: TGCAGTGCTAGAGTTTCGAGCGGGGATTCCTACAATGAGCAGTTCTTC. Translated: CSARVSSGDSYNEQFF.